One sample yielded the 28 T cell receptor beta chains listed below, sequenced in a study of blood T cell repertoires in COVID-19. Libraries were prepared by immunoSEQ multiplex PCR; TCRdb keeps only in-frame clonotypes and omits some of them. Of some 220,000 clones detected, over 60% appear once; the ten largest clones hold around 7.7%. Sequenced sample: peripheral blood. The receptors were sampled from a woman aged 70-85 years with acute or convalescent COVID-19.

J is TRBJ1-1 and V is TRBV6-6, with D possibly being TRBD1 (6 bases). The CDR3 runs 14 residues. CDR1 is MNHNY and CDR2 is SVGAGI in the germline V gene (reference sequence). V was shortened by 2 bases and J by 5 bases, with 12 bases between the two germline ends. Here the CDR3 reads CASSYSGGRTEAFF. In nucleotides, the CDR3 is TGTGCCAGCAGTTACAGCGGGGGCCGGACTGAAGCTTTCTTT.

CDR3 loop: CASSETGWETQYF. CDR3 DNA sequence: TGTGCCAGCAGTGAGACAGGTTGGGAGACCCAGTACTTC. The V and J genes are TRBV2 and TRBJ2-5; D perhaps matches TRBD1 (6 bases). This CDR3 is 13 amino acids long. V was clipped by 3 bases and J by 5 bases, with 10 bases between them. Germline lookup yields CDR1 SNHLY and CDR2 FYNNEI.

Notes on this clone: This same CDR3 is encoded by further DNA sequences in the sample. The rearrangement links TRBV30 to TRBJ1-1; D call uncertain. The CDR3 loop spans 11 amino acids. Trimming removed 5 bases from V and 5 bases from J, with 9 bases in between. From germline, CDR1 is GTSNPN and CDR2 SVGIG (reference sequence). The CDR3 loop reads CAWAGRTEAFF. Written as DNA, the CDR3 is TGTGCCTGGGCCGGGAGGACTGAAGCTTTCTTT.

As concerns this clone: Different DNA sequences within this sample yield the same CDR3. CDR3 in DNA: TGTGCCACCAGTGATCCAGGGGGAGAGACCCAGTACTTC. Translating gives CATSDPGGETQYF. V and J are TRBV24-1 and TRBJ2-5, with 7 bases lining up with TRBD1. Germline V gene data show CDR1 as KGHDR and CDR2 as SFDVKD. CDR3 length: 13 residues. The ends lost 3 bases at V and 4 bases at J; junction bases unmatched: 1.

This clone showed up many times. The chain's CDR3 is CASRHFIPGQALYGYTF. The DNA of the CDR3 is TGTGCCAGCAGACACTTTATCCCGGGACAGGCGTTATATGGCTACACCTTC. The genes are TRBV11-2 and TRBJ1-2; the match to TRBD1 covers 8 bases. Germline V lookup: CDR1 SGHAT, CDR2 FQNNGV. V was pared by 6 bases and J by 5 bases, with 17 bases of the junction left unmatched. This CDR3 has 17 residues.

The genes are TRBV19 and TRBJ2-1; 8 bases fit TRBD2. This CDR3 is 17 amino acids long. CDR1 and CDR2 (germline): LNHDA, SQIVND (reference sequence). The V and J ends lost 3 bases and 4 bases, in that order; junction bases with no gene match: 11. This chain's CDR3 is CASSIGGRGGLYNEQFF. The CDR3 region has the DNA TGTGCCAGTAGTATCGGGGGTCGCGGGGGGCTTTACAATGAGCAGTTCTTC.

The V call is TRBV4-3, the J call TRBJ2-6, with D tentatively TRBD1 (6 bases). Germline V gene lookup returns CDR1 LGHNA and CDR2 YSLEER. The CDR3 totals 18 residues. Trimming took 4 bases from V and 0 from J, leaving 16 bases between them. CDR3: CASSPGEQGNSGANVLTF. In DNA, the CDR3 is TGCGCCAGCAGCCCTGGGGAACAGGGAAACTCTGGGGCCAACGTCCTGACTTTC.

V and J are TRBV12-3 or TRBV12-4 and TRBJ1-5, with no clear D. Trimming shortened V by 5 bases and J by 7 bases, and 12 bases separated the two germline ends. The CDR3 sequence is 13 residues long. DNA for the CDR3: TGTGCCAGCAGTCTTCGGGAAGGCCAGCCCCAGCATTTT. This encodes CASSLREGQPQHF.

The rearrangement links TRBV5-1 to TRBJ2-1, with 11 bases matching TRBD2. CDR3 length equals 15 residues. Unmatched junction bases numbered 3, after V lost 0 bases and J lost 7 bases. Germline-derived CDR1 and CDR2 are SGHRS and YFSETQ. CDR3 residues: CASSLEGLAENEQFF. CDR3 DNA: TGCGCCAGCAGCTTGGAGGGACTAGCGGAGAATGAGCAGTTCTTC.

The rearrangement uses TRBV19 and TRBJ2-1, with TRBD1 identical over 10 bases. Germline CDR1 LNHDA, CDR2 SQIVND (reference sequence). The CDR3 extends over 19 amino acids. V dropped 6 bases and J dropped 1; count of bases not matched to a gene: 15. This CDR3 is CASSISGTWDRGSYNEQFF. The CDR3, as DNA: TGTGCCAGTAGCATATCAGGCACCTGGGACAGGGGATCCTACAATGAGCAGTTCTTC.

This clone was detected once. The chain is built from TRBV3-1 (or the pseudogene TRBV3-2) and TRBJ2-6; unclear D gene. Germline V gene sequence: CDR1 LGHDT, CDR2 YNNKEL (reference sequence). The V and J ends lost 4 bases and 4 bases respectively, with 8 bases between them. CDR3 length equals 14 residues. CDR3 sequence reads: CASSRGDGANVLTF. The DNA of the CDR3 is TGTGCCAGCAGCCGCGGAGACGGGGCCAACGTCCTGACTTTC.

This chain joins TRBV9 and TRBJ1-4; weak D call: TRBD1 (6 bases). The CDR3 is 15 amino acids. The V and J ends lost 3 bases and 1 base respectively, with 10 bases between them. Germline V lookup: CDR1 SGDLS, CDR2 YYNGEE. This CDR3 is CASSERTETNEKLFF. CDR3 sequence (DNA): TGTGCCAGCAGCGAGCGGACAGAAACTAATGAAAAACTGTTTTTT.

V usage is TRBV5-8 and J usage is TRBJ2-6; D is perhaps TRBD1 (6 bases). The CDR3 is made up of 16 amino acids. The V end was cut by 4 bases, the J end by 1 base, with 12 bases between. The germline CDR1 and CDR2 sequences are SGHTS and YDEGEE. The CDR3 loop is CASSLLQGSGANVLTF. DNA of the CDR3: TGTGCCAGCAGCCTATTACAGGGATCTGGGGCCAACGTCCTGACTTTC.

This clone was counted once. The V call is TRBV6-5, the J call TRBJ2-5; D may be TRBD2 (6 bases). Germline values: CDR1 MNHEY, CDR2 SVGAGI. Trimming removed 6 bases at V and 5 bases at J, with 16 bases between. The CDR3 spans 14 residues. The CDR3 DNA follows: TGTGCCAGCAGCCTCACTAGCTACGGGGAGACCCAGTACTTC. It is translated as CASSLTSYGETQYF.

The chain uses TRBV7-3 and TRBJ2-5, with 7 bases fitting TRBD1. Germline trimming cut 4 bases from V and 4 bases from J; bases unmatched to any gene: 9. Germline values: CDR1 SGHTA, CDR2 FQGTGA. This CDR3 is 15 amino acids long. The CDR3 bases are TGTGCCAGCAGCTACCAAGGGGGCGCGTCAGAGACCCAGTACTTC. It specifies CASSYQGGASETQYF.

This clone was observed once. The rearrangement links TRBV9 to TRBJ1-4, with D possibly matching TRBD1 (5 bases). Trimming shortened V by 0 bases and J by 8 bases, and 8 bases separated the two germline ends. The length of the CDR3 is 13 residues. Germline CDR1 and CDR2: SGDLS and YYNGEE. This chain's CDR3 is CASSVDQGEKLFF. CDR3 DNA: TGTGCCAGCAGCGTAGATCAGGGAGAAAAACTGTTTTTT.

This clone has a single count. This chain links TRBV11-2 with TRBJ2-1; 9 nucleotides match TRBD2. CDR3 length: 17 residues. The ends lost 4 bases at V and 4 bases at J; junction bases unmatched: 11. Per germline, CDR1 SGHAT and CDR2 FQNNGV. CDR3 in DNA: TGTGCCAGCAGCTCAATCACTGCGGGGGGGCCGTACAATGAGCAGTTCTTC. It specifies CASSSITAGGPYNEQFF.

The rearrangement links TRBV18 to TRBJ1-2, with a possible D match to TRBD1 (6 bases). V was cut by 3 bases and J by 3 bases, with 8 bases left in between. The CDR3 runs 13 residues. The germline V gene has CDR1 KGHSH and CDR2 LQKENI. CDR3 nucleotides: TGTGCCAGCTCACCGCGACAGGACTATGGCTACACCTTC. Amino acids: CASSPRQDYGYTF.

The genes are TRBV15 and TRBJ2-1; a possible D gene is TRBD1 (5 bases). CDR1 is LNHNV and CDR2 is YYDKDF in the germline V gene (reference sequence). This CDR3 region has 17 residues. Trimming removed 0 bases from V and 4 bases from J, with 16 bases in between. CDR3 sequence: CATSREKGAGSYNEQFF. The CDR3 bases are TGTGCCACCAGCAGAGAAAAAGGGGCAGGGTCTTACAATGAGCAGTTCTTC.

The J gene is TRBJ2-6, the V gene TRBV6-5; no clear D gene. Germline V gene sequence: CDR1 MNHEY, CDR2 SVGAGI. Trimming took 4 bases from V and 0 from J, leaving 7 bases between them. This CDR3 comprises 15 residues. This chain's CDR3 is CASSSGVSGANVLTF. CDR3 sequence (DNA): TGTGCCAGCAGTTCAGGTGTCTCTGGGGCCAACGTCCTGACTTTC.

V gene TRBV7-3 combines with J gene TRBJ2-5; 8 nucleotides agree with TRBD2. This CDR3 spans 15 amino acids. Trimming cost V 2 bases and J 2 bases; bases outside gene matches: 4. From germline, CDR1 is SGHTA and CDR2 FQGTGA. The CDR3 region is CASSLGAGGQETQYF. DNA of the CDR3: TGTGCCAGCAGCTTAGGCGCGGGGGGTCAAGAGACCCAGTACTTC.

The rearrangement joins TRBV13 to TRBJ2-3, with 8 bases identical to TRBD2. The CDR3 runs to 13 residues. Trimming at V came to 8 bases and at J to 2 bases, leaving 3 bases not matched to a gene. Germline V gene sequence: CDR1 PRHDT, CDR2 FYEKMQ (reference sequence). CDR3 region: CASREGVTDTQYF. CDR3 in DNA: TGTGCCAGCCGGGAGGGGGTCACAGATACGCAGTATTTT.

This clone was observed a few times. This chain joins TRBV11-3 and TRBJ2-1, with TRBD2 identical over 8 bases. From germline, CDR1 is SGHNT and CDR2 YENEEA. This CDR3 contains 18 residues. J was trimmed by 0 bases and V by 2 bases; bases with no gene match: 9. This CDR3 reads CASSLKTQAGGSYNEQFF. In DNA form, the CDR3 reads TGTGCCAGCAGCTTAAAAACCCAGGCGGGGGGCTCCTACAATGAGCAGTTCTTC. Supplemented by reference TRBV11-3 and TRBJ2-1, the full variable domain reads EAGVVQSPRYKIIEKKQPVAFWCNPISGHNTLYWYLQNLGQGPELLIRYENEEAVDDSQLPKDRFSAERLKGVDSTLKIQPAELGDSAVYLCASSLKTQAGGSYNEQFFGPGTRLTVL.

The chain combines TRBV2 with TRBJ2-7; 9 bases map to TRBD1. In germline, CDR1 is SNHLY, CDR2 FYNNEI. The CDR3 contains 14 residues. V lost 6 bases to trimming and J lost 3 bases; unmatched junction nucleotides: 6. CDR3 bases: TGTGCCAGCAGCACGGGACAGGGAAACTACGAGCAGTACTTC. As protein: CASSTGQGNYEQYF.

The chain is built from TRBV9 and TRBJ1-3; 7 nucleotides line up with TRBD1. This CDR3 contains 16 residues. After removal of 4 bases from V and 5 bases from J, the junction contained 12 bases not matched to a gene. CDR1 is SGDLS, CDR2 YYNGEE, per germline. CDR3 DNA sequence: TGTGCCAGCAGCCCTCAAACAGGGGCCTGGCGAAACACCATATATTTT. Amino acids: CASSPQTGAWRNTIYF. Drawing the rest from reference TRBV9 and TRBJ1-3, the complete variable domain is DSGVTQTPKHLITATGQRVTLRCSPRSGDLSVYWYQQSLDQGLQFLIQYYNGEERAKGNILERFSAQQFPDLHSELNLSSLELGDSALYFCASSPQTGAWRNTIYFGEGSWLTVV.

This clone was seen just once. DNA of the CDR3: TGTGCCAGCAGCCTCGACAGGGGGGGGAATTCACCCCTCCACTTT. Protein: CASSLDRGGNSPLHF. The chain recombines TRBV7-2 with TRBJ1-6; 9 bases are shared with TRBD1. With V trimmed by 5 bases and J by 7 bases, 6 bases remained unmatched. CDR3 length: 15 amino acids. Germline lookup yields CDR1 SGHTA and CDR2 FQGNSA. The complete variable domain, with remaining parts taken from reference TRBV7-2 and TRBJ1-6, reads GAGVSQSPSNKVTEKGKDVELRCDPISGHTALYWYRQSLGQGLEFLIYFQGNSAPDKSGLPSDRFSAERTGGSVSTLTIQRTQQEDSAVYLCASSLDRGGNSPLHFGNGTRLTVT.

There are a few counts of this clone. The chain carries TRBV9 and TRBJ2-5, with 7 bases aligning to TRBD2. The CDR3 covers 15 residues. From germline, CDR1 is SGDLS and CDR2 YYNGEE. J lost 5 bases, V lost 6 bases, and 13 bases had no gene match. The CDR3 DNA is TGTGCCAGCAACCCTAGCGGAGTAGGAGGTGAGACCCAGTACTTC. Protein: CASNPSGVGGETQYF.

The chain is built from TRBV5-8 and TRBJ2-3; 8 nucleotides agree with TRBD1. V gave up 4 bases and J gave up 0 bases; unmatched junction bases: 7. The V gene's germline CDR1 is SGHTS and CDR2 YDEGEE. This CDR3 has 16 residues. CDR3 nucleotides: TGTGCCAGCAGCGAAGGACAGGGCACTAGCACAGATACGCAGTATTTT. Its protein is CASSEGQGTSTDTQYF.